The 4 T cell receptor beta chains below were found in one sample sequenced in a study of CD8 T cells in ankylosing spondylitis (dated by TCRdb to 2016 to 2017). Overall study results and their limits: A TCR beta motif of eight highly homologous amino acid variants appeared characteristic of blood from ankylosing spondylitis patients.

These receptors lack a known antigen. The library was built by means of 5' RACE. Instrument used: Illumina HiSeq 2500. TCRdb itself trimmed the public reads at Q25 with fastp, ran MiXCR and retained productive beta chains. Rows with one shared CDR3 protein collapse into an entry with the most common genes and DNA. Across this sample there are about 700,000 distinct CDR3 sequences, with around 20% seen only once. The ten biggest clones cover under 20% of the sample. Sequenced sample: blood, either unsorted or a sorted T cell fraction (not recorded which). These receptor sequences come from a male donor with ankylosing spondylitis.

This clonotype has more than one count but fewer than ten. CDR3 in DNA: TGCAGTGCTAGGGCAGGGGCCATCTACAATGAGCAGTTCTTC. Translation gives CSARAGAIYNEQFF. The chain uses TRBV20-1 and TRBJ2-1, with D maybe TRBD1 (6 bases). V was cut by 3 bases and J by 3 bases, with 12 bases left in between. Germline loops: CDR1 DFQATT, CDR2 SNEGSKA (reference sequence). This CDR3 has 14 residues.

The chain links TRBV20-1 to TRBJ2-3, with TRBD2 identical over 7 bases. This CDR3 has 14 residues. With 5 bases clipped from V and 0 bases from J, the junction kept 5 bases outside the gene matches. Per the germline V gene, CDR1 is DFQATT and CDR2 is SNEGSKA (reference sequence). The CDR3 loop reads CSAPMRGSTDTQYF. The CDR3 bases are TGCAGTGCTCCCATGCGGGGGAGCACAGATACGCAGTATTTT.

V is TRBV11-2 and J is TRBJ2-5; the D gene is possibly TRBD1 (6 bases). Trimming removed 5 bases at V and 2 bases at J, with 15 bases between. The CDR3 totals 15 residues. CDR1 and CDR2 (germline): SGHAT, FQNNGV. This chain's CDR3 is CASSSWDMGQETQYF. The CDR3 DNA follows: TGTGCCAGCAGCAGCTGGGACATGGGTCAAGAGACCCAGTACTTC.

The V call is TRBV9, the J call TRBJ2-1; no definite D call. CDR1 and CDR2 from the germline V gene are SGDLS and YYNGEE. The V gene lost 0 bases and the J gene lost 6 bases, with 10 bases spanning the gap. The CDR3 length is 14 residues. CDR3 coding DNA: TGTGCCAGCAGCGTAGACGGCCACCCCAATGAGCAGTTCTTC. This gives the protein CASSVDGHPNEQFF.